This T cell receptor beta chain was sequenced for a study of T cell responses to AZD1222 COVID-19 vaccine. With regard to this clone: Its specificity is not known.

Some second doses came at about 4 weeks and others at about 12 weeks; these were pooled. Clones were read by immunoSEQ multiplex PCR, and TCRdb kept only the in-frame ones, dropping some. The data hold 30,000 to 35,000 clones, with more than 75% observed a single time. Germline V gene sequence: CDR1 MGHDK, CDR2 SYGVNS. The CDR3 loop spans 15 amino acids. The germline V and J ends were trimmed by 1 base and 5 bases, with 14 bases remaining between them. Study results and caveats: Nearly half of spike-specific TCRs reportedly target variant regions that are unmutated in the B.1.351 and B.1.1.7 variants. Spike was spanned by vaccine-associated CD4 TCRs, which were dominant at 160-218 and 743-854. Baseline serology detected seropositivity in only a handful of AZD1222 recipients.

Material: peripheral blood, obtained 28 days after the second AZD1222 dose. The chain recombines TRBV25-1 with TRBJ1-2; the D gene is possibly TRBD1 (5 bases). The clonotype originates from an adult who received the AZD1222 COVID-19 vaccine. The CDR3 spells CASSESGTVLYGYTF. As DNA, the CDR3 is TGTGCCAGCAGTGAATCGGGGACCGTCCTGTATGGCTACACCTTC.